The T cell receptor beta chain described here comes from a study of spatial heterogeneity in lung cancer. Study at large: Beta-chain sequences consistently outnumbered alpha-chain sequences in detection.

By share, this clonotype counts as large. MiXCR, run by TCRdb on the 5' RACE reads, gives a single entry per CDR3 protein. The top ten hold approximately 20% of the sample, which has over 950 distinct CDR3 sequences, about 25% seen once. The trim removed 1 base at V and 8 bases at J, leaving 6 bases unmatched. The CDR3 is 15 amino acids. The germline gives CDR1 LGHNA, CDR2 YSLEER. Regarding time point: sample taken at primary tumor resection. Donors were over 70 untreated early-stage non-small cell lung cancer patients. Whole RNA was taken from tumor, nontumor lung or frozen PBMC; it was then sequenced unsorted.

The chain has TRBV4-3 and TRBJ2-1, with 9 bases identical to TRBD1. Specimen: normal lung tissue next to the tumor, collected at surgery. This TCR came from a female donor with early-stage non-small cell lung cancer. The CDR3 DNA sequence: TGCGCCAGCAGCCAAGGGTGGACAGGGGCCGATGAGCAGTTCTTC. Residues: CASSQGWTGADEQFF.